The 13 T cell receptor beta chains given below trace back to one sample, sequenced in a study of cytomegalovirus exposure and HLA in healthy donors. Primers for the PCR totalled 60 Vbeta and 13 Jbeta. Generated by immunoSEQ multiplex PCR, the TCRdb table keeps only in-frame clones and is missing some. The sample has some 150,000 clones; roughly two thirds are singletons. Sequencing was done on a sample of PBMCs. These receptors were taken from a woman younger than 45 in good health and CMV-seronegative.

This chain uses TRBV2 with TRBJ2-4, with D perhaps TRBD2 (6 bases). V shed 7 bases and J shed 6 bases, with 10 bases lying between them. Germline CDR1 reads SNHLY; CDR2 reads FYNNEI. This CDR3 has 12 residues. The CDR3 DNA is TGTGCCAGCAAGGAGGAGGGAAACATTCAGTACTTC. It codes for CASKEEGNIQYF.

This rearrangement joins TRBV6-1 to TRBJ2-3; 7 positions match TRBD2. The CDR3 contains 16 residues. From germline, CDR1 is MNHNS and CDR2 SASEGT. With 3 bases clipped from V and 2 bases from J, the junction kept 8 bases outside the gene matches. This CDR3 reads CASSDGGGPVTDTQYF. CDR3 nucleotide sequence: TGTGCCAGCAGTGACGGGGGAGGGCCGGTCACAGATACGCAGTATTTT.

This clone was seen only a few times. The CDR3 nucleotides read TGCGCCAGCAGCCCGGCCCCAAGCCCTGGCGGACAAGAGACCCAGTACTTC. It translates to CASSPAPSPGGQETQYF. The chain is built from TRBV5-1 and TRBJ2-5; no clear D gene. Trimming took 4 bases from V and 2 from J, leaving 21 bases between them. CDR1 and CDR2 (germline): SGHRS, YFSETQ. The CDR3 runs to 17 residues.

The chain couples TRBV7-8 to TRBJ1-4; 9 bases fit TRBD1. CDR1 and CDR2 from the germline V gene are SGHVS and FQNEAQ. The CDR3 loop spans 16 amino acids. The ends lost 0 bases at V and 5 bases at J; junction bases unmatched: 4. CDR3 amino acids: CASSLATGTGNEKLFF. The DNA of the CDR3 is TGTGCCAGCAGCTTAGCCACCGGGACAGGGAATGAAAAACTGTTTTTT.

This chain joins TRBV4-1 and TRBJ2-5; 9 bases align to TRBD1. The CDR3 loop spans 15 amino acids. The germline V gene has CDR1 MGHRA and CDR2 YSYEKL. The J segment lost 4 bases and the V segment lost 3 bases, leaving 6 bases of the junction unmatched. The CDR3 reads CASSHIKTGGETQYF. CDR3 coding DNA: TGCGCCAGCAGCCATATCAAGACAGGGGGAGAGACCCAGTACTTC.

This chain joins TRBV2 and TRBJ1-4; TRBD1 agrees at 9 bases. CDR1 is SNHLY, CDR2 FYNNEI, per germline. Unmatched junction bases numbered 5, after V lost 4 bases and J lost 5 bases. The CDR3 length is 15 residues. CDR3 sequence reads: CASSAGTGLNEKLFF. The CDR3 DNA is TGTGCCAGCAGTGCAGGGACAGGGTTGAATGAAAAACTGTTTTTT.

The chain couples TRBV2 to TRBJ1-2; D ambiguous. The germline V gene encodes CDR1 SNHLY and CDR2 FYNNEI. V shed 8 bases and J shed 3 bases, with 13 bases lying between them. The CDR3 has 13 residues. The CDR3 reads CASPPEGDYGYTF. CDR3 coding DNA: TGTGCCAGCCCCCCCGAGGGCGACTATGGCTACACCTTC.

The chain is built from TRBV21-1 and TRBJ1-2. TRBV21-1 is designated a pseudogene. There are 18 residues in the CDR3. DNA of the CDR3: TGTGCCAGCAGCAAAGTAGGCGAACACCCCGGGAAAAACTATGGCTACACCTTC. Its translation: CASSKVGEHPGKNYGYTF.

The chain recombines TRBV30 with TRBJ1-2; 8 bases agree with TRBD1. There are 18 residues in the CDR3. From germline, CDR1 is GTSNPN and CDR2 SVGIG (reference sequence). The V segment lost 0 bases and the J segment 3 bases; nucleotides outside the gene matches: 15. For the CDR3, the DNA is TGTGCCTGGAGTGTACGATCTTTGCAGGGGGCGCGGGACTATGGCTACACCTTC. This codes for CAWSVRSLQGARDYGYTF.

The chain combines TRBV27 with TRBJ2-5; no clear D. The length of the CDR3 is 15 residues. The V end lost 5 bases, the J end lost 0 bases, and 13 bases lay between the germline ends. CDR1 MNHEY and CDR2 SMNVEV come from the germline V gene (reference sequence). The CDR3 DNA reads TGTGCCAGCAGTCTCTCTAGAACGTACCAAGAGACCCAGTACTTC. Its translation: CASSLSRTYQETQYF.

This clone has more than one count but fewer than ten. CDR3 loop: CASSSGDRMKSEAFF. As DNA, the CDR3 is TGTGCCAGCAGTTCGGGGGACAGGATGAAGAGTGAAGCTTTCTTT. The V and J genes are TRBV14 and TRBJ1-1, with TRBD1 matching 8 bases. V lost 6 bases and J lost 7; bases outside the gene matches: 13. This CDR3 comprises 15 residues. Germline values: CDR1 SGHDN, CDR2 FVKESK.

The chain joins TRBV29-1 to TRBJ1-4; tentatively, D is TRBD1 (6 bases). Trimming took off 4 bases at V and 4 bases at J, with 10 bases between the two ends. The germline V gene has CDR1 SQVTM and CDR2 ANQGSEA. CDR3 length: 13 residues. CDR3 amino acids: CSVGQGFNEKLFF. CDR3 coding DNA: TGCAGCGTTGGTCAGGGGTTTAATGAAAAACTGTTTTTT.

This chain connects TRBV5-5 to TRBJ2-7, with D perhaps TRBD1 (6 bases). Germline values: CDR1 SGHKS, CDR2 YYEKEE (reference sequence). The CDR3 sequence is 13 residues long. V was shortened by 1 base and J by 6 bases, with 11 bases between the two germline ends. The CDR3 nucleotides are TGTGCCAGCAGCTTGACAGGGTTGAGCGAGCAGTACTTC. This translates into CASSLTGLSEQYF.